The 29 T cell receptor beta chains listed next were all sequenced from one sample in a study of cytomegalovirus exposure and HLA in healthy donors. It was with 60 Vbeta and 13 Jbeta primers that the PCR ran. This table comes from immunoSEQ multiplex PCR, and its TCRdb copy is limited to in-frame clones, with some not included. Listed are 100,000 or so clones; under 4.5% falls within the top ten. The sample was PBMCs. These receptors all come from a woman aged 30 to 39 in good health and CMV-seronegative.

This chain links TRBV27 with TRBJ2-7; no clear D gene. Per the germline V gene, CDR1 is MNHEY and CDR2 is SMNVEV (reference sequence). V lost 2 bases to trimming and J lost 3 bases, with 11 bases between them. This CDR3 has 14 residues. The CDR3 nucleotides are TGTGCCAGCAGTTTAAAGGCAGGCCGCTACGAGCAGTACTTC. It specifies CASSLKAGRYEQYF.

The chain joins TRBV6-1 to TRBJ2-1; D remains unclear. V lost 6 bases and J lost 5, with 8 bases in between. CDR1 MNHNS and CDR2 SASEGT come from the germline V gene. The CDR3 consists of 12 residues. CDR3 bases: TGTGCCAGCAGGGCGGCGAACAATGAGCAGTTCTTC. Amino acid sequence: CASRAANNEQFF.

The genes are TRBV5-1 and TRBJ2-3, with a possible D match to TRBD2 (7 bases). The CDR3 is made up of 15 amino acids. Deletions cut 0 bases from V and 2 bases from J, with 10 bases between. CDR1 and CDR2 from the germline V gene are SGHRS and YFSETQ. The CDR3: CASSLVGGLTDTQYF. The DNA for the CDR3 is TGCGCCAGCAGCTTGGTCGGGGGGCTCACAGATACGCAGTATTTT.

This chain joins TRBV29-1 and TRBJ2-5; 7 bases are shared with TRBD1. Trimming cost V 6 bases and J 1 base; bases outside gene matches: 14. CDR1 and CDR2 from the germline V gene are SQVTM and ANQGSEA. The CDR3 covers 16 residues. CDR3 residues: CSVGRPGQAVQETQYF. The CDR3 DNA follows: TGCAGCGTCGGCCGACCCGGACAGGCTGTCCAAGAGACCCAGTACTTC.

The chain recombines TRBV5-5 with TRBJ2-3, with TRBD1 matching over 9 bases. Germline CDR1 is SGHKS and CDR2 is YYEKEE (reference sequence). Trimming at V came to 4 bases and at J to 4 bases, leaving 7 bases not matched to a gene. The CDR3 loop spans 15 amino acids. The CDR3 coding sequence is TGTGCCAGCAGCCAGACGGGACAGGGCGCAGATACGCAGTATTTT. Protein sequence: CASSQTGQGADTQYF.

The chain uses TRBV29-1 and TRBJ2-5, with D maybe TRBD2 (6 bases). The V gene lost 1 base and the J gene lost 11 bases, with 14 bases spanning the gap. Per germline, CDR1 SQVTM and CDR2 ANQGSEA. The CDR3 sequence is 12 residues long. The CDR3 DNA reads as TGCAGCGTTGAAGGCCCCGCCCGGGAGCAGTACTTC. This encodes CSVEGPAREQYF.

This chain uses TRBV7-9 with TRBJ1-5; 8 positions match TRBD1. Unmatched junction bases numbered 9, after V lost 5 bases and J lost 3 bases. Germline-derived CDR1 and CDR2 are SEHNR and FQNEAQ (reference sequence). There are 16 residues in the CDR3. The CDR3 loop reads CASSQERTGNNQPQHF. The CDR3 nucleotides are TGTGCCAGCAGCCAAGAAAGGACAGGGAACAATCAGCCCCAGCATTTT.

Remarks on this clone: A junction boundary mismatches the germline segment, possibly from a read error. The chain has TRBV4-1 and TRBJ2-1; D is possibly TRBD2 (5 bases). This CDR3 has 15 residues. From germline, CDR1 is MGHRA and CDR2 YSYEKL. For the CDR3, the DNA is TGCGCCAGCGGCCAAGTAGGGAGCTCCTACAATGAGCAGTTCTTC. This gives the protein CASGQVGSSYNEQFF.

The J gene is TRBJ1-1, the V gene TRBV7-2; the D is unclear. Germline V CDR1 and CDR2: SGHTA, FQGNSA. The CDR3 totals 14 residues. V was cut by 1 base and J by 4 bases, with 10 bases left in between. The CDR3 here is CASSLEAGGTEAFF. DNA for the CDR3: TGTGCCAGCAGCTTAGAGGCGGGCGGCACTGAAGCTTTCTTT. Full variable domain (outside the CDR3, taken from reference TRBV7-2 and TRBJ1-1): GAGVSQSPSNKVTEKGKDVELRCDPISGHTALYWYRQSLGQGLEFLIYFQGNSAPDKSGLPSDRFSAERTGGSVSTLTIQRTQQEDSAVYLCASSLEAGGTEAFFGQGTRLTVV.

The chain couples TRBV5-1 to TRBJ1-1, with a possible D match to TRBD1 (6 bases). Germline values: CDR1 SGHRS, CDR2 YFSETQ. Trimming removed 6 bases at V and 1 base at J, with 13 bases between. The CDR3 length is 14 residues. DNA of the CDR3: TGCGCCAGCAAGGATCCGACAGGGAACACTGAAGCTTTCTTT. It yields the protein CASKDPTGNTEAFF. The variable domain in full, completed from reference TRBV5-1 and TRBJ1-1, reads KAGVTQTPRYLIKTRGQQVTLSCSPISGHRSVSWYQQTPGQGLQFLFEYFSETQRNKGNFPGRFSGRQFSNSRSEMNVSTLELGDSALYLCASKDPTGNTEAFFGQGTRLTVV.

A note on this clone: Other DNA sequences of this sample code for an identical CDR3. The V gene is TRBV27, the J gene TRBJ1-5; D might be TRBD1 (5 bases). The CDR3 runs 12 residues. The V gene's germline CDR1 is MNHEY and CDR2 SMNVEV (reference sequence). The germline V and J ends were trimmed by 4 bases and 4 bases, with 5 bases remaining between them. The CDR3 DNA reads as TGTGCCAGCAGTTCAGGGAATCAGCCCCAGCATTTT. Encoded protein: CASSSGNQPQHF.

CDR3 DNA: TGTGCCAGCAGTGCCCCTTTGGACAGGGGAGGTAACACCGGGGAGCTGTTTTTT. This sequence encodes CASSAPLDRGGNTGELFF. This chain joins TRBV6-1 and TRBJ2-2, with 9 bases lining up with TRBD1. Germline loops: CDR1 MNHNS, CDR2 SASEGT. The CDR3 totals 18 residues. V lost 4 bases and J lost 2; bases outside the gene matches: 11.

The chain uses TRBV5-4 and TRBJ2-3; 9 nucleotides line up with TRBD1. J was trimmed by 6 bases and V by 2 bases; bases with no gene match: 4. CDR1 is SGHNT and CDR2 is YYREEE in the germline V gene (reference sequence). This CDR3 region has 14 residues. The CDR3 region is CASSFGQGSDTQYF. CDR3 bases: TGTGCCAGCAGCTTCGGACAGGGGAGTGATACGCAGTATTTT.

The chain couples TRBV19 to TRBJ1-5; D remains unclear. Germline V gives CDR1 LNHDA, CDR2 SQIVND (reference sequence). The CDR3 length is 15 residues. Trimming took off 5 bases at V and 1 base at J, with 12 bases between the two ends. The CDR3 nucleotides are TGTGCCAGTAGTTGGTTGAGTCGCAGCAATCAGCCCCAGCATTTT. This sequence encodes CASSWLSRSNQPQHF.

V and J are TRBV11-2 and TRBJ2-3, with D possibly matching TRBD1 (5 bases). V gave up 0 bases and J gave up 3 bases, with 10 bases separating them. CDR1 is SGHAT, CDR2 FQNNGV, per germline. The CDR3 covers 15 residues. The CDR3: CASSLEARGTDTQYF. DNA of the CDR3: TGTGCCAGCAGCTTAGAGGCAAGGGGAACAGATACGCAGTATTTT. Full variable domain (missing parts from reference TRBV11-2 and TRBJ2-3): EAGVAQSPRYKIIEKRQSVAFWCNPISGHATLYWYQQILGQGPKLLIQFQNNGVVDDSQLPKDRFSAERLKGVDSTLKIQPAKLEDSAVYLCASSLEARGTDTQYFGPGTRLTVL.

The chain joins TRBV18 to TRBJ2-1, with D perhaps matching TRBD2 (5 bases). The CDR3 runs to 16 residues. The ends were cut back, 3 bases at V and 0 bases at J, with 12 bases in the middle. Looked up from germline, CDR1 is KGHSH and CDR2 is LQKENI. The DNA for the CDR3 is TGTGCCAGCTCACCCGGGCCGGGGAGCTCCTACAATGAGCAGTTCTTC. Amino acid sequence: CASSPGPGSSYNEQFF.

This chain connects TRBV7-9 to TRBJ2-6, with D perhaps TRBD1 (5 bases). The germline V gene encodes CDR1 SEHNR and CDR2 FQNEAQ (reference sequence). V was pared by 4 bases and J by 2 bases, with 12 bases between. CDR3 size: 16 residues. CDR3 coding DNA: TGTGCCAGCAGCTCCTACAGGTCTACTGGGGCCAACGTCCTGACTTTC. Amino acid sequence: CASSSYRSTGANVLTF.

The chain recombines TRBV18 with TRBJ1-2; 7 bases match TRBD1. The CDR3 is made up of 14 amino acids. Trimming took 6 bases from V and 4 from J; bases not matched to a gene: 8. Germline values: CDR1 KGHSH, CDR2 LQKENI. The CDR3 sequence is CASSPGQESYGYTF. The DNA for the CDR3 is TGTGCCAGCTCCCCCGGACAGGAGAGCTATGGCTACACCTTC.

The chain joins TRBV19 to TRBJ2-6; D is possibly TRBD1 (6 bases). V gave up 1 base and J gave up 0 bases, with 13 bases separating them. CDR1 and CDR2 from the germline V gene are LNHDA and SQIVND (reference sequence). The CDR3 has 18 amino acids. CDR3 amino acids: CASSIGARGHSGANVLTF. In nucleotides, the CDR3 is TGTGCCAGTAGTATAGGGGCCAGGGGCCACTCTGGGGCCAACGTCCTGACTTTC.

The J gene is TRBJ2-1, the V gene TRBV4-2, with D uncertain. CDR1 is LGHNA and CDR2 is YNFKEQ in the germline V gene. V shed 1 base and J shed 3 bases, with 4 bases lying between them. The CDR3 contains 13 residues. The CDR3 nucleotides read TGTGCCAGCAGCCAAGGGCTCTACAATGAGCAGTTCTTC. It yields the protein CASSQGLYNEQFF.

This chain joins TRBV10-3 and TRBJ2-5, with a weak D call TRBD1 (6 bases). V was pared by 7 bases and J by 3 bases, with 9 bases between. Germline values: CDR1 ENHRY, CDR2 SYGVKD. CDR3 length: 12 residues. The CDR3 coding sequence is TGTGCCATCATGGGACACGAAGAGACCCAGTACTTC. It codes for CAIMGHEETQYF.

The J gene is TRBJ2-1, the V gene TRBV7-2, with TRBD2 identical over 8 bases. CDR1 and CDR2 from the germline V gene are SGHTA and FQGNSA. The CDR3 length is 13 residues. The junction had 3 bases not matched to a gene; V was cut back by 5 bases and J by 6 bases. CDR3 sequence (DNA): TGTGCCAGCAGCATAACTAGCGGCAATGAGCAGTTCTTC. It is translated as CASSITSGNEQFF.

This chain connects TRBV5-4 to TRBJ2-3; 9 bases agree with TRBD2. Germline lookup yields CDR1 SGHNT and CDR2 YYREEE (reference sequence). After removal of 4 bases from V and 5 bases from J, the junction contained 11 bases not matched to a gene. This CDR3 has 16 amino acids. The CDR3: CASSPPASGVGDTQYF. CDR3 coding DNA: TGTGCCAGCAGCCCCCCGGCTAGCGGGGTTGGAGATACGCAGTATTTT.

V and J are TRBV5-1 and TRBJ2-1; TRBD2 agrees at 13 bases. Per the germline V gene, CDR1 is SGHRS and CDR2 is YFSETQ. J was trimmed by 3 bases and V by 2 bases; bases with no gene match: 8. The CDR3 consists of 18 residues. The CDR3 spells CASSLLAGGPLYYNEQFF. CDR3 sequence (DNA): TGCGCCAGCAGCTTACTAGCGGGAGGGCCCCTTTACTACAATGAGCAGTTCTTC. The full variable domain, rest sourced from reference TRBV5-1 and TRBJ2-1, is KAGVTQTPRYLIKTRGQQVTLSCSPISGHRSVSWYQQTPGQGLQFLFEYFSETQRNKGNFPGRFSGRQFSNSRSEMNVSTLELGDSALYLCASSLLAGGPLYYNEQFFGPGTRLTVL.

Points on this clone: This is likely a read error, given that the CDR3 carries no conserved phenylalanine or tryptophan at its end. The genes are TRBV5-1 and TRBJ1-1; D gene unclear. The V and J ends lost 4 bases and 2 bases respectively, with 12 bases between them. CDR3 length: 14 residues. Germline loops: CDR1 SGHRS, CDR2 YFSETQ. CDR3 sequence reads: CASSPGSGNTEAFL. For the CDR3, the DNA is TGCGCCAGCAGCCCCGGGTCGGGTAACACTGAAGCTTTCCTT.

The rearrangement links TRBV10-3 to TRBJ2-3; D is possibly TRBD1 (5 bases). The CDR3 extends over 14 amino acids. The germline V gene encodes CDR1 ENHRY and CDR2 SYGVKD. The V end lost 3 bases, the J end lost 0 bases, and 7 bases lay between the germline ends. The CDR3 DNA follows: TGTGCCATCAGTGACAGGGCTAGCACAGATACGCAGTATTTT. This sequence encodes CAISDRASTDTQYF.

The chain couples TRBV27 to TRBJ1-5; 8 nucleotides agree with TRBD1. This CDR3 is built from 20 residues. Looked up from germline, CDR1 is MNHEY and CDR2 is SMNVEV (reference sequence). V lost 4 bases, J lost 0 bases, and 17 bases stayed unmatched. DNA for the CDR3: TGTGCCAGCAGTTCCCTGGACAGGGCCGACCTAAGTTATAGCAATCAGCCCCAGCATTTT. It encodes CASSSLDRADLSYSNQPQHF.

The gene calls are TRBV2 and TRBJ1-6, with TRBD1 matching 8 bases. V lost 6 bases and J lost 5; bases outside the gene matches: 3. Germline values: CDR1 SNHLY, CDR2 FYNNEI. The CDR3 has 14 amino acids. This CDR3 is CASRQTGDNSPLHF. DNA of the CDR3: TGTGCCAGCAGGCAGACAGGGGATAATTCACCCCTCCACTTT.

This chain links TRBV4-2 with TRBJ2-2, with D possibly TRBD2 on 5 matching bases. The germline CDR1 and CDR2 sequences are LGHNA and YNFKEQ. CDR3 length equals 14 residues. V dropped 3 bases and J dropped 6 bases, with 11 bases sitting between them. The CDR3 region has the DNA TGTGCCAGCAGCCAGCCCGCCGGGGCCGGGGAGCTGTTTTTT. This codes for CASSQPAGAGELFF.